This T cell receptor (beta chain) was sequenced during a study of OX40 agonist ivuxolimab in advanced cancers. Turning to the study itself: Clinicians treated patients with ivuxolimab, an agonistic anti-OX40 (CD134) antibody.

Study-wide findings and caveats: Patients who responded partially at 0.1-3.0 mg/kg showed clonal expansion ranking among the lowest. At 0.1 to 3.0 mg/kg, clonal expansion of CD4+ and CD8+ blood T cells had occurred by week 6.

With respect to this clone: Its antigen is as yet unknown. The junction shows a germline mismatch at one end, possibly a read error.

Collection of blood occurred at baseline, at cycle 4 day 1, and at cycle 7 day 1. Produced via immunoSEQ multiplex PCR; TCRdb's table is partial and in-frame only. The sample includes tens of thousands of clones, about 81% seen only once; the top ten take 5%. Germline V gives CDR1 KGHSH, CDR2 LQKENI. CDR3 length: 16 amino acids. The chain has TRBV18 and TRBJ1-3, with 10 bases fitting TRBD1. The material was CD4+ or CD8+ T cells sorted from blood, obtained in a trial of the OX40 agonist ivuxolimab. The receptor was derived from an adult with an advanced solid tumor such as melanoma, head and neck, liver or kidney cancer. The CDR3 DNA sequence: TGTGCCAGCTCACCAGGGACAGGGGCCGCTGGGAACACCATATATTTT. It encodes CASSPGTGAAGNTIYF. The whole variable domain, remainder taken from reference TRBV18 and TRBJ1-3, is NAGVMQNPRHLVRRRGQEARLRCSPMKGHSHVYWYRQLPEEGLKFMVYLQKENIIDESGMPKERFSAEFPKEGPSILRIQQVVRGDSAAYFCASSPGTGAAGNTIYFGEGSWLTVV.